These 17 T cell receptor beta chains were all obtained from the same sample, sequenced in a study of CD8+ T cells in alopecia areata. Extracted RNA was reverse transcribed into cDNA, the sequencing template. The data were produced by immunoSEQ multiplex PCR, yet TCRdb's version contains in-frame clones alone and is incomplete. The table records approximately 30,000 clones, roughly 53% of them present only once. The sequenced sample consisted of NKG2D-high CD8+ T cells sorted from blood. The receptors were sampled from a human donor with alopecia areata.

This clone showed up just a few times. The J gene is TRBJ2-7, the V gene TRBV5-6; TRBD1 might be the D (5 bases). The germline CDR1 and CDR2 sequences are SGHDT and YYEEEE. The CDR3 covers 15 residues. The germline V and J ends were trimmed by 0 bases and 1 base, with 11 bases remaining between them. The CDR3 spells CASSLGGFGSYEQYF. In nucleotides, the CDR3 is TGTGCCAGCAGCTTGGGGGGCTTTGGGTCCTACGAGCAGTACTTC.

V is TRBV4-3 and J is TRBJ2-7, with a weak D call TRBD1 (6 bases). The CDR3 has 17 residues. The ends were cut back, 0 bases at V and 7 bases at J, with 22 bases in the middle. Germline loops: CDR1 LGHNA, CDR2 YSLEER. CDR3 in amino acids: CASSQDQPGHGFLEQYF. The CDR3 DNA follows: TGCGCCAGCAGCCAAGACCAGCCGGGACATGGATTTCTTGAGCAGTACTTC.

The chain links TRBV4-3 to TRBJ2-6, with a tentative D call TRBD1 (5 bases). The CDR3 covers 17 residues. CDR1 is LGHNA and CDR2 is YSLEER in the germline V gene. The V gene lost 1 base and the J gene lost 4 bases, with 14 bases spanning the gap. CDR3 loop: CASSQGVGVEGANVLTF. The CDR3 nucleotides read TGCGCCAGCAGCCAAGGGGTAGGGGTGGAAGGGGCCAACGTCCTGACTTTC.

V is TRBV4-2 and J is TRBJ2-2; D is uncertain. Deletions cut 4 bases from V and 4 bases from J, with 13 bases between. Germline CDR1 LGHNA, CDR2 YNFKEQ. The CDR3 is made up of 15 amino acids. The CDR3, as DNA: TGTGCCAGCAGCCTGGTGGGTGGTCCCACCGGGGAGCTGTTTTTT. This codes for CASSLVGGPTGELFF.

The V and J genes are TRBV7-2 and TRBJ2-5; no definite D call. Germline values: CDR1 SGHTA, CDR2 FQGNSA. The V gene lost 1 base and the J gene lost 4 bases, with 7 bases spanning the gap. The CDR3 sequence is 13 residues long. The CDR3 protein is CASSLEGSETQYF. CDR3 DNA sequence: TGTGCCAGCAGCTTAGAAGGGTCAGAGACCCAGTACTTC.

Only a few counts were recorded for this clone. This chain links TRBV7-3 with TRBJ2-3; weak D call: TRBD2 (6 bases). The CDR3 contains 16 residues. The V gene lost 1 base and the J gene lost 1 base, with 12 bases spanning the gap. Per germline, CDR1 SGHTA and CDR2 FQGTGA. The DNA of the CDR3 is TGTGCCAGCAGCTTAAGGGTAGCGGTTGGCACAGATACGCAGTATTTT. Translated: CASSLRVAVGTDTQYF. Full variable domain (outside the CDR3, taken from reference TRBV7-3 and TRBJ2-3): GAGVSQTPSNKVTEKGKYVELRCDPISGHTALYWYRQSLGQGPEFLIYFQGTGAADDSGLPNDRFFAVRPEGSVSTLKIQRTERGDSAVYLCASSLRVAVGTDTQYFGPGTRLTVL.

V and J are TRBV9 and TRBJ2-1, with 8 bases fitting TRBD1. Germline lookup yields CDR1 SGDLS and CDR2 YYNGEE. The CDR3 sequence is 15 residues long. The V and J ends lost 3 bases and 7 bases, in that order; junction bases with no gene match: 9. In nucleotides, the CDR3 is TGTGCCAGCAGCGAATTTCGGACAGGGTATAATGAGCAGTTCTTC. As protein: CASSEFRTGYNEQFF.

This clone was counted between two and nine times. The chain recombines TRBV4-3 with TRBJ2-7; D not certain. This CDR3 region has 16 residues. V was cut by 3 bases and J by 1 base, with 16 bases left in between. CDR1 is LGHNA and CDR2 is YSLEER in the germline V gene. The CDR3 spells CASSQALEGPSYEQYF. The CDR3 DNA reads as TGCGCCAGCAGCCAGGCCTTGGAAGGGCCATCCTACGAGCAGTACTTC.

J is TRBJ1-4 and V is TRBV7-2; weak D call: TRBD1 (5 bases). Germline-derived CDR1 and CDR2 are SGHTA and FQGNSA. Trimming pared 0 bases from V and 1 base from J, leaving 9 bases between. The CDR3 runs to 16 residues. This chain's CDR3 is CASSLARGGTNEKLFF. The CDR3 bases are TGTGCCAGCAGCTTAGCACGGGGGGGAACTAATGAAAAACTGTTTTTT.

This rearrangement joins TRBV29-1 to TRBJ1-1; TRBD1 is a possible D gene (6 bases). The CDR3 length is 15 residues. CDR1 is SQVTM and CDR2 is ANQGSEA in the germline V gene. The V gene lost 3 bases and the J gene lost 3 bases, with 17 bases spanning the gap. The CDR3 reads CSVDEPSSGDTEAFF. The CDR3 DNA follows: TGCAGCGTTGATGAACCTTCCTCAGGGGACACTGAAGCTTTCTTT.

This sequence joins TRBV7-9 and TRBJ1-2; D may be TRBD1 (5 bases). V was trimmed by 1 base and J by 6 bases, leaving 12 bases between them. The CDR3 consists of 14 residues. CDR1 and CDR2 (germline): SEHNR, FQNEAQ (reference sequence). CDR3 sequence reads: CASSLGAGMNGYTF. The CDR3 DNA is TGTGCCAGCAGCTTAGGGGCAGGGATGAATGGCTACACCTTC.

The rearrangement uses TRBV7-2 and TRBJ2-4; maybe TRBD2 (6 bases). CDR1 and CDR2 (germline): SGHTA, FQGNSA. Trimming took off 4 bases at V and 7 bases at J, with 14 bases between the two ends. This CDR3 region has 14 residues. The CDR3 DNA reads TGTGCCAGCAGCTCTCATCGGGAGAGGAACATTCAGTACTTC. The encoded protein is CASSSHRERNIQYF.

V usage is TRBV5-1 and J usage is TRBJ2-1; 13 nucleotides agree with TRBD2. This CDR3 spans 16 amino acids. J gave up 2 bases and V 5 bases, and 4 bases lay outside the gene matches. Germline V gene data show CDR1 as SGHRS and CDR2 as YFSETQ. The CDR3 here is CASRSGLAGPYNEQFF. In nucleotides, the CDR3 is TGCGCCAGCAGATCGGGACTAGCGGGACCCTACAATGAGCAGTTCTTC. The full variable domain, completed using reference TRBV5-1 and TRBJ2-1, is KAGVTQTPRYLIKTRGQQVTLSCSPISGHRSVSWYQQTPGQGLQFLFEYFSETQRNKGNFPGRFSGRQFSNSRSEMNVSTLELGDSALYLCASRSGLAGPYNEQFFGPGTRLTVL.

The gene calls are TRBV5-4 and TRBJ2-7, with unresolved D. Germline assignment: CDR1 SGHNT and CDR2 YYREEE (reference sequence). The CDR3 runs to 13 residues. Trimming pared 3 bases from V and 0 bases from J, leaving 7 bases between. CDR3 nucleotides: TGTGCCAGCAGCTCAGCGAACTCCTACGAGCAGTACTTC. Protein product: CASSSANSYEQYF.

The chain recombines TRBV4-2 with TRBJ2-3; maybe TRBD2 (5 bases). The CDR3 spans 14 residues. Germline V gives CDR1 LGHNA, CDR2 YNFKEQ. V was clipped by 7 bases and J by 3 bases, with 14 bases between them. The CDR3 sequence is CASTSPTGTDTQYF. The CDR3 DNA follows: TGTGCCAGCACCTCACCGACGGGAACAGATACGCAGTATTTT.

J is TRBJ1-5 and V is TRBV7-2; weak D call: TRBD1 (6 bases). The CDR3 runs to 17 residues. Germline V gene lookup returns CDR1 SGHTA and CDR2 FQGNSA. V shed 4 bases and J shed 0 bases, with 16 bases lying between them. CDR3: CASSSVGGPYSNQPQHF. For the CDR3, the DNA is TGTGCCAGCAGCTCCGTAGGGGGTCCTTATAGCAATCAGCCCCAGCATTTT.

The rearrangement links TRBV7-3 to TRBJ2-3, with 7 bases aligning to TRBD2. Germline V CDR1 and CDR2: SGHTA, FQGTGA. The CDR3 is made up of 14 amino acids. V was clipped by 5 bases and J by 9 bases; unmatched bases: 11. The CDR3 sequence: CASSPNLFGGTQYF. Written as DNA, the CDR3 is TGTGCCAGCAGCCCCAACCTTTTCGGGGGGACGCAGTATTTT.